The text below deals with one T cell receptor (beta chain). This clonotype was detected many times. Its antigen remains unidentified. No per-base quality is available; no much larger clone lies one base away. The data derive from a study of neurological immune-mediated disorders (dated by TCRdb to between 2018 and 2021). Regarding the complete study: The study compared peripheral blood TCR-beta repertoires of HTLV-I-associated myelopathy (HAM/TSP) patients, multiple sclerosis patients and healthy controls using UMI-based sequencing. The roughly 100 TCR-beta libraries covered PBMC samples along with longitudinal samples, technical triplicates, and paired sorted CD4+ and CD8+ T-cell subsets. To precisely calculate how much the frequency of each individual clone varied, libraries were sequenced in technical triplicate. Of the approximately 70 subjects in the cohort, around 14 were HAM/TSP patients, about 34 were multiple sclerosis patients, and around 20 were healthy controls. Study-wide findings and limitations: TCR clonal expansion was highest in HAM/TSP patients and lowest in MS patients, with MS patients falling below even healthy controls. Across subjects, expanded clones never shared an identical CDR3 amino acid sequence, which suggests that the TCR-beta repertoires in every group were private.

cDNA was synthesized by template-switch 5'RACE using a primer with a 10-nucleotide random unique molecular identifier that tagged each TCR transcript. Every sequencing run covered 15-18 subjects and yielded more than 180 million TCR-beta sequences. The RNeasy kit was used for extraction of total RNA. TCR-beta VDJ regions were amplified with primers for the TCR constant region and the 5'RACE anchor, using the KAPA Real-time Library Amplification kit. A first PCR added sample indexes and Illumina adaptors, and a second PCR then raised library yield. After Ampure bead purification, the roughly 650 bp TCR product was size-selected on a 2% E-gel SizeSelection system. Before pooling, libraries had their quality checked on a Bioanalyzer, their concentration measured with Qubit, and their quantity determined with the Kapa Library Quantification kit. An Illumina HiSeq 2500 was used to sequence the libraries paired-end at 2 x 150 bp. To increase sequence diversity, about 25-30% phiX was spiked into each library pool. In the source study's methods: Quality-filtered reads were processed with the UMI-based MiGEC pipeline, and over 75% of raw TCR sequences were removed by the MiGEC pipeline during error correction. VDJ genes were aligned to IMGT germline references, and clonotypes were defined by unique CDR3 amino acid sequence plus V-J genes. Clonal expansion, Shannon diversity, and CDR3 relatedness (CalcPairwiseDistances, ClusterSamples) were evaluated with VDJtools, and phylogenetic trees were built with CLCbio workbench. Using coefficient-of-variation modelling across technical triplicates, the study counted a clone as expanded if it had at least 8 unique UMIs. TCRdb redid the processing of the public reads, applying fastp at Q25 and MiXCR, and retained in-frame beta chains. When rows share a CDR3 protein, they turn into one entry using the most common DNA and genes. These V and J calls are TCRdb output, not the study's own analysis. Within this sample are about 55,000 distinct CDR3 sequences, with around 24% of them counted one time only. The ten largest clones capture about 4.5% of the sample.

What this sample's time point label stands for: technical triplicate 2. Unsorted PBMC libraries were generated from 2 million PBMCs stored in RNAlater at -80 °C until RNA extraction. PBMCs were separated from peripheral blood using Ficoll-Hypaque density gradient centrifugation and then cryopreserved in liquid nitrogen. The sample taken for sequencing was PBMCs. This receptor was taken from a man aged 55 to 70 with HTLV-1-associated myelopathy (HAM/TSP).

The encoded CDR3 is CASSPPGGRGTEAFF. The DNA sequence follows: TGTGCCAGCAGCCCCCCCGGAGGGAGAGGCACTGAAGCTTTCTTT. Recombination linked TRBV7-8 to TRBJ1-1, with the D gene not clear enough to name. Reading from cysteine to phenylalanine, the CDR3 counts 15 amino acids. Only the CDR3 DNA is retained, 45 bases long and in frame from the first base. CDR1 and CDR2 are read off the germline V gene as SGHVS and FQNEAQ. The junction shows trimming of 5 bases on V and 4 bases on J, plus 17 bases between the germline ends.